This passage covers 14 T cell receptor beta chains from one sample sequenced in a study of blood T cell repertoires in COVID-19 (TCRdb year 2020). Preparation of the library involved the immunoSEQ multiplex PCR assay. TCRdb retrieved this table from immuneACCESS and kept in-frame rearrangements only. Not all clones are present; in checked studies, unresolved V genes account for under half, and no reason is known for the remainder. Present in this sample are some 77,000 clones, 70% to 85% of which were seen just once. The biggest ten clones account for roughly 30% of the sample. Material: peripheral blood. The receptor source for this set is a man in his 70s with acute or convalescent COVID-19.

There are a few counts of this clone. The V gene is TRBV3-1 (or the pseudogene TRBV3-2), the J gene TRBJ1-5, with D possibly TRBD1 on 6 matching bases. Germline V gene data show CDR1 as LGHDT and CDR2 as YNNKEL (reference sequence). V gave up 1 base and J gave up 6 bases, with 10 bases separating them. The CDR3 is 14 amino acids. The DNA of the CDR3 is TGTGCCAGCAGCCAAGGCTGGGGGCGTCAGCCCCAGCATTTT. This sequence encodes CASSQGWGRQPQHF.

V gene TRBV2 combines with J gene TRBJ2-5; TRBD2 matches at 10 bases. Germline-derived CDR1 and CDR2 are SNHLY and FYNNEI. The CDR3 consists of 14 residues. With V trimmed by 7 bases and J by 5 bases, 7 bases remained unmatched. CDR3 DNA sequence: TGTGCCAGCATCAAGCGGGAGGGCCAGGAGACCCAGTACTTC. Protein product: CASIKREGQETQYF.

This clone was detected only once. CDR3 bases: TGTGCCAGCAGCCAAGTCAGCGGAGGGCACGTTGAGCAGTTCTTC. Translated: CASSQVSGGHVEQFF. This rearrangement joins TRBV3-1 (or the pseudogene TRBV3-2) to TRBJ2-1, with D perhaps TRBD2 (6 bases). Germline V CDR1 and CDR2: LGHDT, YNNKEL (reference sequence). Trimming shortened V by 1 base and J by 9 bases, and 16 bases separated the two germline ends. The length of the CDR3 is 15 residues.

The chain employs TRBV11-3 and TRBJ2-1; possible D gene TRBD1, 6 bases. V was shortened by 1 base and J by 7 bases, with 11 bases between the two germline ends. Germline loops: CDR1 SGHNT, CDR2 YENEEA. The CDR3 extends over 14 amino acids. CDR3 sequence (DNA): TGTGCCAGCAGCTTAGCGCCAGGGGTGAATGAGCAGTTCTTC. It yields the protein CASSLAPGVNEQFF.

This clone was detected only once. This chain connects TRBV5-1 to TRBJ1-2; perhaps TRBD1 as D (5 bases). Per germline, CDR1 SGHRS and CDR2 YFSETQ. V was shortened by 4 bases and J by 4 bases, with 14 bases between the two germline ends. This CDR3 has 14 residues. The CDR3 reads CASSLGDRAYGYTF. The CDR3 DNA reads as TGCGCCAGCAGCCTAGGTGACAGAGCCTATGGCTACACCTTC.

The rearrangement uses TRBV27 and TRBJ2-2; TRBD1 is a possible D gene (6 bases). Germline V lookup: CDR1 MNHEY, CDR2 SMNVEV (reference sequence). This CDR3 region has 17 residues. Trimming stripped 0 bases from V and 3 bases from J, with 14 bases between. The CDR3 coding sequence is TGTGCCAGCAGTTTATCGCAGGGGTTTAGGGACACCGGGGAGCTGTTTTTT. Protein product: CASSLSQGFRDTGELFF.

This rearrangement joins TRBV7-9 to TRBJ1-5; 7 bases are a match to TRBD1. Losses at the gene ends were 5 bases for V and 5 bases for J; bases not matched to a gene: 3. CDR3 length equals 13 residues. Germline CDR1 and CDR2: SEHNR and FQNEAQ (reference sequence). The CDR3 DNA reads TGTGCCAGCAGCGAGACAGGGCATCAGCCCCAGCATTTT. This translates into CASSETGHQPQHF.

V usage is TRBV16 and J usage is TRBJ1-1, with D unresolved. Trimming removed 0 bases at V and 2 bases at J, with 10 bases between. The CDR3 is 15 amino acids. Per the germline V gene, CDR1 is KGHSY and CDR2 is FQNENV. Here the CDR3 reads CASSQSTGVNTEAFF. The CDR3 region has the DNA TGTGCCAGCAGCCAATCTACCGGGGTAAACACTGAAGCTTTCTTT.

This chain joins TRBV11-3 and TRBJ2-3; D may be TRBD1 (6 bases). CDR3 length: 15 amino acids. V shed 5 bases and J shed 2 bases, with 14 bases lying between them. Germline CDR1 SGHNT, CDR2 YENEEA. DNA for the CDR3: TGTGCCAGCAGCGTACAGGGTGCCCCCACAGATACGCAGTATTTT. This encodes CASSVQGAPTDTQYF.

The J gene is TRBJ2-5, the V gene TRBV5-4, with 7 bases aligning to TRBD2. The CDR3 spans 14 residues. The V gene end was trimmed by 5 bases and the J gene end by 4 bases; junction bases not matched to a gene: 8. Germline V gene sequence: CDR1 SGHNT, CDR2 YYREEE (reference sequence). CDR3 region: CASSSVGGRETQYF. The CDR3, as DNA: TGTGCCAGCAGTTCCGTCGGGGGGAGAGAGACCCAGTACTTC.

J is TRBJ1-2 and V is TRBV29-1; D is possibly TRBD1 (5 bases). Trimming took 6 bases from V and 6 from J, leaving 17 bases between them. Germline CDR1 and CDR2: SQVTM and ANQGSEA. CDR3 size: 13 residues. The CDR3 sequence is CSVEPQGWHGYTF. The CDR3 nucleotides are TGCAGCGTCGAACCCCAGGGTTGGCATGGCTACACCTTC.

This clone has just one count. Relative to the germline gene, one junction end is altered; a read error may explain this. The chain combines TRBV3-1 (or the pseudogene TRBV3-2) with TRBJ2-7, with TRBD2 matching over 11 bases. Germline assignment: CDR1 LGHDT and CDR2 YNNKEL (reference sequence). The CDR3 contains 15 residues. CDR3 sequence reads: CASSQDLLAGGEQYF. CDR3 coding DNA: TGTGCCAGCAGTCAAGACCTCCTAGCGGGGGGCGAGCAGTACTTC.

This clone was recorded many times. This rearrangement joins TRBV27 to TRBJ2-2, with D possibly TRBD2 on 6 matching bases. Germline V gene sequence: CDR1 MNHEY, CDR2 SMNVEV (reference sequence). The CDR3 extends over 14 amino acids. V was trimmed by 5 bases and J by 2 bases, leaving 9 bases between them. In DNA form, the CDR3 reads TGTGCCAGCAGTCACGGGGGAAACACCGGGGAGCTGTTTTTT. Translation gives CASSHGGNTGELFF.

This clone has a handful of counts. The chain employs TRBV7-9 and TRBJ1-2; a weak D match, TRBD1 (6 bases). This CDR3 is 15 amino acids long. The germline V gene has CDR1 SEHNR and CDR2 FQNEAQ (reference sequence). V lost 4 bases and J 2 bases, leaving 14 bases between the germline ends. DNA for the CDR3: TGTGCCAGCAGCTCGCCTAAACAGGGCAACTATGGCTACACCTTC. This encodes CASSSPKQGNYGYTF. Drawing the rest from reference TRBV7-9 and TRBJ1-2, the complete variable domain is DTGVSQNPRHKITKRGQNVTFRCDPISEHNRLYWYRQTLGQGPEFLTYFQNEAQLEKSRLLSDRFSAERPKGSFSTLEIQRTEQGDSAMYLCASSSPKQGNYGYTFGSGTRLTVV.